The clone carrying this T cell receptor (beta chain) was picked up a small number of times. Its antigen is not identified. The data are from a study of vaccination and CD4 T cells after COVID-19. Study at large: Two of the convalescents were Hispanic, and the group consisted of six males and four females. As their vaccination, participants received two doses of either BNT162b2 or mRNA-1273 vaccine. Study results and limitations: Convalescent patients' vaccine-specific clones were spike mono-reactive in 304 of 307 cases.

Treatment defined: approximately 9-day PBMC culture with coronavirus spike peptide pools or control peptides (ViraFEST assay). After expanding antigen-specific T cells with peptide pools, ViraFEST sequenced their TCRs. Germline V gives CDR1 MNHEY, CDR2 SMNVEV (reference sequence). The CDR3 totals 14 residues. V was clipped by 3 bases and J by 4 bases, with 12 bases between them. The assay that was used to sequence DNA from cultured CD4+ T cells was the Oncomine TCR Beta short-read assay. A single record per CDR3 protein comes from TCRdb applying MiXCR to the PCR reads. The table includes approximately 16,000 distinct CDR3 sequences, less than 70% detected once.

This sample comprised CD4+ T cells from blood, cultured in vitro, obtained before SARS-CoV-2 vaccination. The chain is built from TRBV27 and TRBJ1-1; D ambiguous. The sequence was obtained from a human donor who had recovered from COVID-19. The CDR3 region is CASSFGGSLTEAFF. The CDR3 region has the DNA TGTGCCAGCAGTTTTGGCGGATCGCTCACTGAAGCTTTCTTT.